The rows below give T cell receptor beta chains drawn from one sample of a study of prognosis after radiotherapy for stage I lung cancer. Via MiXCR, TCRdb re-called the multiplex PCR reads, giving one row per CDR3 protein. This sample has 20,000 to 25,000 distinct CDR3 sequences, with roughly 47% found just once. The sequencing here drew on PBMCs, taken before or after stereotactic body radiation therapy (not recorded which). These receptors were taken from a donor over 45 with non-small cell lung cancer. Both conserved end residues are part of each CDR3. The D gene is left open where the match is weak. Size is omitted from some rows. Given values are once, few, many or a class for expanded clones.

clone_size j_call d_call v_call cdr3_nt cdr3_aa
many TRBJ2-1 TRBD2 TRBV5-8 TGTGCCAGCAGCGATGCGACTAGCGGCCAAACCGCCAATGAGCAGTTCTTC CASSDATSGQTANEQFF
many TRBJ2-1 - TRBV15 TGTGCCACCAGCAGAGACCGTTCGGCGGTTCGAGGCTACAATGAGCAGTTCTTC CATSRDRSAVRGYNEQFF
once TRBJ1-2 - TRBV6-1 TGTGCCAGCAGATTAACAGAAATCTATGGCTACACCTTC CASRLTEIYGYTF
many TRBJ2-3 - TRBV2 TGTGCCAGTCCCCCCCGGGGGCCCTTTAGCACAGATACGCAGTATTTT CASPPRGPFSTDTQYF
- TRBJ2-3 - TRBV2 TGTGCCAGCAGGGATGCATGGTCAGATACGCAGTATTTT CASRDAWSDTQYF
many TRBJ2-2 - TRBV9 TGTGCCAGCAGCGTGGACGCAGGGAGCACCGGGGAGCTGTTTTTT CASSVDAGSTGELFF
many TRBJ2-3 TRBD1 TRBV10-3 TGTGCCATCAGTGAGAGAGGACAGGGGATAACTAGCACAGATACGCAGTATTTT CAISERGQGITSTDTQYF
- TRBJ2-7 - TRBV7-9 TGTGCCAGCAGCCCCAACAGGGCACCCTACGAGCAGTACTTC CASSPNRAPYEQYF
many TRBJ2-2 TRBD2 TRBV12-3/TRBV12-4 TGTGCCAGCAGTTTAAGGGAGGGGCGGGAGCTGTTTTTT CASSLREGRELFF
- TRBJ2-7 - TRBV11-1 TGTGCCAGCATCTTTGGCCTACCTATGGGCGAGCATTACTTC CASIFGLPMGEHYF
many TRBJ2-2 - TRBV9 TGTGCCAGCAGCGTAGTCCCGAACACCGGGGAGCTGTTTTTT CASSVVPNTGELFF
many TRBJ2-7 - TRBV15 TGTGCCACCAGCAGGGACGCGTGGGGCGAGCAGTACTTC CATSRDAWGEQYF
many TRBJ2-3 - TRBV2 TGTGCCAGCAACAAGCCGGGGCACGAGGGGACAGATACGCAGTATTTT CASNKPGHEGTDTQYF
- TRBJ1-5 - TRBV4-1 TGCGCCAGCCCCGGAAGGGGGTTCAATCAGCCCCAGCATTTT CASPGRGFNQPQHF
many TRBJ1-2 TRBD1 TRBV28 TGTGCCAGCAGTTTGGGGACAGAGTATGGCTACACCTTC CASSLGTEYGYTF
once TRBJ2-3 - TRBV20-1 TGCAGTGCTATCCTAGGACAGTCAGATACGCAGTATTTT CSAILGQSDTQYF
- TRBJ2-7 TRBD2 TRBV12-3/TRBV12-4 TGTGCCAGCAGTTTGGAGAGGAGACTAGCGGGAGTCAAGCAGCACTTC CASSLERRLAGVKQHF
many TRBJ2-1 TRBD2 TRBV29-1 TGCAGCGTTGAGCGGCTAGCGGTTACCTACAATGAGCAGTTCTTC CSVERLAVTYNEQFF
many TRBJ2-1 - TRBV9 TGTGCCAGCAGCGTAGTCAGCAGAAACTCTGAGCAGTTCTTC CASSVVSRNSEQFF
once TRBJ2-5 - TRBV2 TGTGCCAGCAGTGATATTATTAGTGAGACCCAGTACTTC CASSDIISETQYF
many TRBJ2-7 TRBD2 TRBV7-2 TGTGCCAGCGAAACCCCTAGCGGGGTCTCCTACGAGCAGTACTTC CASETPSGVSYEQYF
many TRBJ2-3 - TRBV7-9 TGTGCCAGCGGCCCAGCATCTAGCACAGATACGCAGTATTTT CASGPASSTDTQYF
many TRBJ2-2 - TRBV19 TGTGCCAGTAGTATATCCGGGGCCCACGGGGAGCTGTTTTTT CASSISGAHGELFF
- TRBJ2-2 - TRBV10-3 TGTGCCACCTCGGTAGGGTCGACCGGGGAGCTGTTTTTT CATSVGSTGELFF
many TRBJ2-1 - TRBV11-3 TGTGCCAGCAGCCCAGGCCCACTTGGGGGGGAGCAGTTCTTC CASSPGPLGGEQFF
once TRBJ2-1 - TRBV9 TGTGCCAGCAGCGATGGGACGGAGTACAATGAGCAGTTCTTC CASSDGTEYNEQFF
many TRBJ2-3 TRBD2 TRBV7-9 TGTGCCAGCAGCATAGCGGGGCCTAGCACAGATACGCAGTATTTT CASSIAGPSTDTQYF
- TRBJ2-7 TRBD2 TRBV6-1 TGTGCCAGCAGTACATCCCCTGGACTAGGTCACGAGCAGTACTTC CASSTSPGLGHEQYF
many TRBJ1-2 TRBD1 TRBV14 TGTGCCAGGGGACAGGGATGGGGTCGTGGCTACACCTTC CARGQGWGRGYTF
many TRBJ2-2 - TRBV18 TGTGCCAGCTCACTAGACCAGGTTACCGGGGAGCTGTTTTTT CASSLDQVTGELFF
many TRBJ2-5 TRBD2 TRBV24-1 TGTGCCACCAGTGACAGACTAGCGGGCAAACAAGAGACCCAGTACTTC CATSDRLAGKQETQYF
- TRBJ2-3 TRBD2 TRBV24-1 TGTGCCACCAGTGATAACCTAGCGGGAGGAGATACGCAGTATTTT CATSDNLAGGDTQYF
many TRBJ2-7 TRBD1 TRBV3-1 TGTGCCAGCAGCCAACTCGGGACAGGGCAGTACTTC CASSQLGTGQYF
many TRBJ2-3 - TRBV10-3 TGTGCCATCAGTGAGTCCGGCTTTGGAGGAGGGGCAGGGGATACGCAGTATTTT CAISESGFGGGAGDTQYF
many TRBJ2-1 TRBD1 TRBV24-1 TGTGCCACCAGTGATGCAGGGACAGGGAAGAATGTAGTCGATGAGCAGTTCTTC CATSDAGTGKNVVDEQFF
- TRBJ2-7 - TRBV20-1 TGCAGTGCTAGAGGAACAAGAGTCTCCTACGAGCAGTACTTC CSARGTRVSYEQYF
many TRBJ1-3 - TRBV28 TGTGCCAGCAGCCAGGGAAGTAGTGGAGTTGGAAACACCATATATTTT CASSQGSSGVGNTIYF
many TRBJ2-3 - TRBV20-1 TGCAGTGCTACCCCATATGGCTTGGGGGCCACTAGCACAGATACGCAGTATTTT CSATPYGLGATSTDTQYF
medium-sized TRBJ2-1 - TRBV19 TGTGCCAGTAGTATGACTAGCTACAATGAGCAGTTCTTC CASSMTSYNEQFF
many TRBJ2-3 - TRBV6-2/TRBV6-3 TGTGCCAGCAGCGTAGCAGATACGCAGTATTTT CASSVADTQYF
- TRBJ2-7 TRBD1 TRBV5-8 TGTGCCAGCAGCTTCCCGACAGGGGCGGGATCCTACGAGCAGTACTTC CASSFPTGAGSYEQYF
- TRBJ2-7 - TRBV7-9 TGTGCCAGCAGCTTAGGCCGGGGACGGGGTTTCGAGCAGTACTTC CASSLGRGRGFEQYF